One and the same sample provided the 5 T cell receptor beta chains below, sequenced in a study of cytomegalovirus exposure and HLA in healthy donors. PCR was performed using 60 Vbeta and 13 Jbeta primers. Data came from immunoSEQ multiplex PCR; TCRdb stores just in-frame clones and leaves some out. The table lists about 190,000 clones, 65% to 75% of them singletons. The sample was PBMCs. The receptors originated from a man aged 25 to 40 in good health and CMV-seropositive.

This clone occurred a few times. The rearrangement joins TRBV30 to TRBJ2-1, with D maybe TRBD1 (6 bases). Germline loops: CDR1 GTSNPN, CDR2 SVGIG (reference sequence). CDR3 length: 12 residues. V was trimmed by 7 bases and J by 4 bases, leaving 11 bases between them. In DNA form, the CDR3 reads TGTGCCTTTCAGAGGGGGTACAATGAGCAGTTCTTC. Translation gives CAFQRGYNEQFF. The variable domain in full, completed from reference TRBV30 and TRBJ2-1, reads SQTIHQWPATLVQPVGSPLSLECTVEGTSNPNLYWYRQAAGRGLQLLFYSVGIGQISSEVPQNLSASRPQDRQFILSSKKLLLSDSGFYLCAFQRGYNEQFFGPGTRLTVL.

The gene calls are TRBV5-1 and TRBJ1-2, with 7 bases matching TRBD1. Germline V gene lookup returns CDR1 SGHRS and CDR2 YFSETQ. The CDR3 consists of 14 residues. Trimming took 4 bases from V and 8 from J; bases not matched to a gene: 11. DNA of the CDR3: TGCGCCAGCAGCGAAACTCAACAGGGGAACGGCTACACCTTC. Amino acid sequence: CASSETQQGNGYTF.

The chain links TRBV7-3 to TRBJ2-2; the match to TRBD1 covers 7 bases. This CDR3 comprises 16 residues. Germline V gene data show CDR1 as SGHTA and CDR2 as FQGTGA. The J segment lost 6 bases and the V segment lost 7 bases, leaving 14 bases of the junction unmatched. The CDR3 coding sequence is TGTGCCAGCAAGGGGGCCATGTCCCCTCGGGCCGGGGAGCTGTTTTTT. Translation gives CASKGAMSPRAGELFF.

The chain carries TRBV27 and TRBJ2-1; TRBD2 agrees at 9 bases. The CDR3 has 17 amino acids. The V and J ends lost 0 bases and 6 bases, in that order; junction bases with no gene match: 9. CDR1 is MNHEY and CDR2 is SMNVEV in the germline V gene (reference sequence). CDR3 sequence reads: CASSLSTAGLARNEQFF. The CDR3 DNA follows: TGTGCCAGCAGTTTATCGACCGCGGGACTAGCACGCAATGAGCAGTTCTTC.

The chain employs TRBV19 and TRBJ1-5; D remains unclear. The CDR3 extends over 13 amino acids. The V end was cut by 5 bases, the J end by 1 base, with 6 bases between. CDR1 and CDR2 from the germline V gene are LNHDA and SQIVND (reference sequence). The CDR3 loop reads CASSSVSNQPQHF. Written as DNA, the CDR3 is TGTGCCAGTAGTTCAGTCAGCAATCAGCCCCAGCATTTT.